The T cell receptor (beta chain) under discussion was sequenced for a study of technical replicates of blood from a few donors. Trimming cost V 5 bases and J 0 bases; bases outside gene matches: 4. This CDR3 contains 15 residues. Germline CDR1 and CDR2: SEHNR and FQNEAQ (reference sequence). The method was immunoSEQ multiplex PCR; TCRdb's version includes in-frame clones alone and lacks a portion of them. The table shows about 80,000 clones, with 98% occurring only once. Sequenced: T cells isolated from PBMCs. The rearrangement joins TRBV7-9 to TRBJ2-3; 8 bases align to TRBD1. The TCR comes from a human donor in good health. The CDR3 bases are TGTGCCAGCAGCCGGACAGGGACTAGCACAGATACGCAGTATTTT. As protein: CASSRTGTSTDTQYF.